This T cell receptor beta chain was observed in a study of T cell responses to AZD1222 COVID-19 vaccine. Germline CDR1 SNHLY, CDR2 FYNNEI. The CDR3 is made up of 14 amino acids. Trimming removed 5 bases from V and 2 bases from J, with 10 bases in between. Whole-study results and caveats: Unmutated regions of variants are reportedly targeted by nearly half of spike-specific TCRs. Among the donors, most were white British and more were female, and clonal diversity was possibly underestimated. Without day 14 samples, only post-peak T cell repertoires were studied.

Profiled with immunoSEQ multiplex PCR; TCRdb holds only in-frame clones, not every one. The sample contains some 120,000 clones, 90% of which appear only once. Comments on this clone: Antigen specificity is unknown.

The J gene is TRBJ1-5, the V gene TRBV2, with a tentative D call TRBD1 (6 bases). The specimen was peripheral blood, collected on day 0 of MenACWY control vaccination. The receptor was derived from an adult in good health. Here the CDR3 reads CASSLQGRNQPQHF. The CDR3 coding sequence is TGTGCCAGCAGTCTACAGGGCCGCAATCAGCCCCAGCATTTT.